This TCR beta chain stems from a study of Ad26.COV2.S vaccination and SARS-CoV-2 variants. Overall study context: Donor was in the COV1001 Ad26.COV2.S trial arm.

Indicated treatment: around 19 received Ad26.COV2.S at low or high dose, single or two shots; a few received placebo; per-sample allocation not given. Specimens were obtained on day 63 following the first vaccine or placebo injection. As to this clone: Its antigen is not identified.

Findings of the study overall: TCR breadth and depth estimates may have understated total T cell responses. Reported findings describe substantial breadth in spike-specific CD8+ and CD4+ T cell responses following vaccination.

The CDR3 length is 12 residues. Looked up from germline, CDR1 is MNHEY and CDR2 is SVGAGI. V was trimmed by 4 bases and J by 10 bases, leaving 11 bases between them. This table comes from immunoSEQ multiplex PCR, and its TCRdb copy is limited to in-frame clones, with some not included. The sample shows about 390,000 clones, 70% to 90% of them seen only once. The TCR was taken from a person aged 18-65 years who received the Ad26.COV2.S COVID-19 vaccine or a placebo. The rearrangement uses TRBV6-5 and TRBJ2-1; D uncertain. This sample comprised peripheral blood, obtained in a trial of Ad26.COV2.S vaccine versus placebo. CDR3 nucleotides: TGTGCCAGCAGTTGGTCAGATGAGGAGCAGTTCTTC. Translation: CASSWSDEEQFF.